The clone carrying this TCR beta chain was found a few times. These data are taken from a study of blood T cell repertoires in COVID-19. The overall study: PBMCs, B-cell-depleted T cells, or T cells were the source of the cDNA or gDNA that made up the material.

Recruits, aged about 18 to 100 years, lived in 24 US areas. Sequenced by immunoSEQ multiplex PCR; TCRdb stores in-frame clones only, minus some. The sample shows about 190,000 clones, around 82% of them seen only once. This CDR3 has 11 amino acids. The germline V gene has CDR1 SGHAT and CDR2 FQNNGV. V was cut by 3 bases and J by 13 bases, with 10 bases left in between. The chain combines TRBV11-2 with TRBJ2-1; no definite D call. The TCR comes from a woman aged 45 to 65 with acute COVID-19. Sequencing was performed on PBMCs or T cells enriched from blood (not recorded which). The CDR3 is CASSFGPFQFF. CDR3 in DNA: TGTGCCAGCAGCTTTGGCCCATTCCAGTTCTTC.